This TCR beta chain was retrieved from a study of blood T cell repertoires in COVID-19. Study summary: T cells, B-cell-depleted T cells, or PBMCs provided the cDNA or gDNA that served as material.

The V gene's germline CDR1 is KGHSH and CDR2 LQKENI. The V gene end was trimmed by 1 base and the J gene end by 5 bases; junction bases not matched to a gene: 5. The CDR3 has 16 residues. Repertoires were generated with immunoSEQ multiplex PCR, while TCRdb's copy carries only in-frame clones and drops some. In the table there are some 210,000 clones, 81% of which are singletons. Across 20 to 25 US areas, participants ranged in age from about 18 to 89 years. The source material was PBMCs or T cells enriched from blood (not recorded which). This sequence joins TRBV18 and TRBJ2-3; 11 bases align to TRBD2. The TCR originated in a woman aged 45 to 65 with acute COVID-19. As DNA, the CDR3 is TGTGCCAGCTCACCACTTAGCGGGGGGGCCGGAGATACGCAGTATTTT. Translation gives CASSPLSGGAGDTQYF.